These 20 T cell receptor beta chains came from one sample sequenced in a study of blood T cell repertoires in COVID-19. Profiled with immunoSEQ multiplex PCR; TCRdb holds only in-frame clones, not every one. Of around 130,000 clones listed, approximately 92% were seen once; the top ten hold 25% to 30%. The sample taken for sequencing was peripheral blood. The receptor set was obtained from a man aged 65-85 years with active or convalescent COVID-19.

V gene TRBV11-2 combines with J gene TRBJ1-2, with TRBD1 as a possible D gene (5 bases). Trimming shortened V by 0 bases and J by 6 bases, and 14 bases separated the two germline ends. The CDR3 is made up of 15 amino acids. The germline V gene encodes CDR1 SGHAT and CDR2 FQNNGV. The CDR3, as DNA: TGTGCCAGCAGCTTAGATCAGGGCATATCGGATGGCTACACCTTC. This gives the protein CASSLDQGISDGYTF.

This chain connects TRBV6-5 to TRBJ1-4, with 7 bases matching TRBD1. Germline loops: CDR1 MNHEY, CDR2 SVGAGI. The CDR3 is 14 residues long. J gave up 11 bases and V 2 bases, and 8 bases lay outside the gene matches. DNA of the CDR3: TGTGCCAGCAGTTACAGTACAGGGGTAGAGAAACTGTTTTTT. The encoded protein is CASSYSTGVEKLFF.

The chain couples TRBV11-1 to TRBJ2-2, with 7 positions matching TRBD1. V trimming: 2 bases; J trimming: 0 bases; junction bases outside the gene matches: 0. The CDR3 covers 15 residues. Germline lookup yields CDR1 SGHAT and CDR2 FQDESV (reference sequence). Written as DNA, the CDR3 is TGTGCCAGCAGCTTACAGGGGGCGAACACCGGGGAGCTGTTTTTT. This sequence encodes CASSLQGANTGELFF.

The chain has TRBV2 and TRBJ1-3; D gene uncertain. This CDR3 has 17 residues. Trimming shortened V by 0 bases and J by 2 bases, and 14 bases separated the two germline ends. CDR1 is SNHLY and CDR2 is FYNNEI in the germline V gene. The CDR3 loop reads CASSEATLRGTGNTIYF. As DNA, the CDR3 is TGTGCCAGCAGTGAAGCAACACTCCGCGGGACTGGAAACACCATATATTTT.

This clone has just one count. This chain joins TRBV28 and TRBJ2-7; 8 bases are a match to TRBD1. In germline, CDR1 is MDHEN, CDR2 SYDVKM. V was clipped by 4 bases and J by 2 bases; unmatched bases: 1. The CDR3 runs 13 residues. DNA of the CDR3: TGTGCCAGCAGTTCAGGGGGCACCTACGAGCAGTACTTC. It is translated as CASSSGGTYEQYF. The full variable domain, with the rest looked up from reference TRBV28 and TRBJ2-7, is DVKVTQSSRYLVKRTGEKVFLECVQDMDHENMFWYRQDPGLGLRLIYFSYDVKMKEKGDIPEGYSVSREKKERFSLILESASTNQTSMYLCASSSGGTYEQYFGPGTRLTVT.

The chain uses TRBV28 and TRBJ1-1; D is uncertain. Germline assignment: CDR1 MDHEN and CDR2 SYDVKM. With 2 bases removed from V and 4 bases from J, the gap between germline ends came to 11 bases. The CDR3 length is 14 residues. Here the CDR3 reads CASSLPSMPTEAFF. CDR3 DNA: TGTGCCAGCAGTTTACCCTCTATGCCCACTGAAGCTTTCTTT.

In regard to this clone: The identical CDR3 is also encoded by other nucleotide sequences in the sample. V is TRBV19 and J is TRBJ1-4, with 7 bases matching TRBD1. This CDR3 region has 15 residues. The germline V gene has CDR1 LNHDA and CDR2 SQIVND (reference sequence). V shed 5 bases and J 0 bases; nucleotides not matched to a gene: 3. CDR3 nucleotides: TGTGCCAGTAGTCCAGGGACAGCAACTAATGAAAAACTGTTTTTT. Its translation is CASSPGTATNEKLFF.

This rearrangement joins TRBV5-4 to TRBJ2-7; 10 bases are a match to TRBD1. V dropped 3 bases and J dropped 5; count of bases not matched to a gene: 5. The CDR3 loop spans 14 amino acids. Germline assignment: CDR1 SGHNT and CDR2 YYREEE (reference sequence). CDR3 sequence: CASSSWTGGNEQYF. For the CDR3, the DNA is TGTGCCAGCAGCTCCTGGACAGGGGGTAACGAGCAGTACTTC.

The chain combines TRBV7-3 with TRBJ1-6, with D tentatively TRBD1 (6 bases). Germline V gene data show CDR1 as SGHTA and CDR2 as FQGTGA. CDR3 size: 15 residues. Between the trimmed V and J ends, which lost 1 base and 5 bases, there was a span of 9 bases. CDR3 in amino acids: CASSLIGQNNSPLHF. The DNA for the CDR3 is TGTGCCAGCAGCTTAATCGGACAGAATAATTCACCCCTCCACTTT.

The gene calls are TRBV19 and TRBJ2-2; D uncertain. The CDR3 is 16 residues long. Trimming left V 1 base short and J 0 bases short, with 9 bases between. Germline loops: CDR1 LNHDA, CDR2 SQIVND (reference sequence). CDR3 in amino acids: CASSIGPPTNTGELFF. The CDR3 nucleotides are TGTGCCAGTAGTATAGGGCCGCCAACGAACACCGGGGAGCTGTTTTTT.

CDR3 nucleotides: TGTGCCAGCAGCAAACCGGGACACTGCAATCAGCCCCAGCATTTT. Encoded protein: CASSKPGHCNQPQHF. The rearrangement joins TRBV21-1 to TRBJ1-5; the table's D call of TRBD1 was not tested on the DNA. TRBV21-1 is a pseudogene segment. CDR3 length equals 15 residues.

V usage is TRBV27 and J usage is TRBJ2-1, with TRBD1 matching 10 bases. CDR1 is MNHEY and CDR2 is SMNVEV in the germline V gene (reference sequence). V was pared by 7 bases and J by 4 bases, with 16 bases of the junction left unmatched. The CDR3 spans 18 residues. The CDR3 loop reads CASNDRGHPSGSYNEQFF. The DNA for the CDR3 is TGTGCCAGCAACGACAGGGGGCATCCAAGCGGGAGTTACAATGAGCAGTTCTTC.

The rearrangement links TRBV4-1 to TRBJ2-1; TRBD2 agrees at 8 bases. In germline, CDR1 is MGHRA, CDR2 YSYEKL. The CDR3 sequence is 17 residues long. Germline trimming cut 0 bases from V and 6 bases from J; bases unmatched to any gene: 10. CDR3 region: CASSQEKEVAGRNEQFF. The CDR3 DNA reads TGCGCCAGCAGCCAAGAAAAAGAAGTAGCGGGACGCAATGAGCAGTTCTTC.

The chain is built from TRBV10-1 and TRBJ2-1; 10 positions agree with TRBD2. CDR3 size: 18 residues. The trim removed 2 bases at V and 7 bases at J, leaving 14 bases unmatched. CDR1 is WNHNN, CDR2 SYGVQD, per germline (reference sequence). CDR3 residues: CASSERVAGGLYFNEQFF. The CDR3 DNA sequence: TGCGCCAGCAGTGAGAGGGTAGCGGGAGGACTTTATTTTAATGAGCAGTTCTTC.

V is TRBV7-3 and J is TRBJ1-2, with D tentatively TRBD1 (5 bases). Germline V gene data show CDR1 as SGHTA and CDR2 as FQGTGA. The CDR3 spans 14 residues. Deletions cut 3 bases from V and 5 bases from J, with 13 bases between. The CDR3, as DNA: TGTGCCAGCAGCTTTCAGGGTGGAGGGTATGGCTACACCTTC. This codes for CASSFQGGGYGYTF. The variable domain in full, completed from reference TRBV7-3 and TRBJ1-2, reads GAGVSQTPSNKVTEKGKYVELRCDPISGHTALYWYRQSLGQGPEFLIYFQGTGAADDSGLPNDRFFAVRPEGSVSTLKIQRTERGDSAVYLCASSFQGGGYGYTFGSGTRLTVV.

The chain is built from TRBV30 and TRBJ2-2, with TRBD2 as a possible D gene (6 bases). The CDR3 is made up of 15 amino acids. The ends were cut back, 0 bases at V and 0 bases at J, with 8 bases in the middle. The germline V gene encodes CDR1 GTSNPN and CDR2 SVGIG (reference sequence). The CDR3 DNA follows: TGTGCCTGGAGTGTTCGGAGGGCGAACACCGGGGAGCTGTTTTTT. Encoded protein: CAWSVRRANTGELFF.

The J gene is TRBJ1-2, the V gene TRBV19, with D unresolved. The CDR3 length is 14 residues. Per the germline V gene, CDR1 is LNHDA and CDR2 is SQIVND (reference sequence). V lost 4 bases to trimming and J lost 5 bases, with 14 bases between them. The CDR3 bases are TGTGCCAGTAGTAGTCGGGTTACGGTTTATGGCTACACCTTC. As protein: CASSSRVTVYGYTF.

This chain uses TRBV21-1 with TRBJ2-3; TRBD1, the D gene given by the table, was not confirmed from the DNA. TRBV21-1 is classified as a pseudogene. The CDR3 loop spans 16 amino acids. The CDR3 bases are TGTGCCAGCAGCAAAGCAAGGACAGCCAGCACAGATACGCAGTATTTT. It is translated as CASSKARTASTDTQYF.

Only a few counts were recorded for this clone. V and J are TRBV5-1 and TRBJ1-4, with D uncertain. Per germline, CDR1 SGHRS and CDR2 YFSETQ. V was trimmed by 1 base and J by 1 base, leaving 14 bases between them. There are 17 residues in the CDR3. CDR3: CASSLTLRAGTNEKLFF. In DNA, the CDR3 is TGCGCCAGCAGCTTGACACTGAGGGCTGGAACTAATGAAAAACTGTTTTTT.

The rearrangement links TRBV9 to TRBJ2-1; D is unclear. The CDR3 totals 17 residues. Germline V gene lookup returns CDR1 SGDLS and CDR2 YYNGEE. The V end was cut by 4 bases, the J end by 0 bases, with 17 bases between. CDR3 protein: CASSPEALDPSYNEQFF. The CDR3 DNA is TGTGCCAGCAGCCCCGAGGCCCTTGACCCCTCCTACAATGAGCAGTTCTTC.